Listed below are T cell receptor beta chains from one sample, sequenced in a study of memory B cells and T cells in multiple sclerosis. These receptors lack a known antigen. This table comes from immunoSEQ multiplex PCR, and its TCRdb copy is limited to in-frame clones, with some not included. The data show 46,000 or so clones, with roughly 80% seen just once and 0.9% to 1.4% held by the top ten. The sample taken for sequencing was PBMCs from blood kept in culture. These receptors came from a human donor with multiple sclerosis. The CDR3 runs from the conserved cysteine through the conserved F or W. D genes are given only for firm matches. Not every row has a clone size; where given, it reads once, few, many or a size class.

CDR3 DNA,CDR3 protein,V gene,D gene,CDR3 length,clone size,J gene
TGTGCCAGCACCTCTTCAACCACTGAAGCTTTCTTT,CASTSSTTEAFF,TRBV28,-,12,once,TRBJ1-1
TGTGCCAGCAGCTCGGGACCAACAGGGGGAGGCTGGACGTTGATGTACGAGCAGTACTTC,CASSSGPTGGGWTLMYEQYF,TRBV5-5,TRBD1,20,few,TRBJ2-7
TGCGCCAGCAGCCAGACCTTCCAGAACGATTCACCCCTCCACTTT,CASSQTFQNDSPLHF,TRBV4-1,-,15,-,TRBJ1-6
TGTGCCAGCAGCTTAGGGGACAGGGTAATACACGAGCAGTACTTC,CASSLGDRVIHEQYF,TRBV7-2,TRBD1,15,-,TRBJ2-7
TGTGCCAGCAGCAGATGGACTAGCGGGGGGGCTTACAATGAGCAGTTCTTC,CASSRWTSGGAYNEQFF,TRBV11-2,TRBD2,17,once,TRBJ2-1
TGCGCCAGCAGCGCATACGGTAACTATGGCTACACCTTC,CASSAYGNYGYTF,TRBV5-1,-,13,-,TRBJ1-2
TGTGCCAGCAGCAAAGCTAGCTCCTATAATTCACCCCTCCACTTT,CASSKASSYNSPLHF,TRBV6-5,-,15,-,TRBJ1-6
TGTGCCAGCCTCGAGGCTTGGGGCTTCAATTCACCCCTCCACTTT,CASLEAWGFNSPLHF,TRBV27,-,15,once,TRBJ1-6
TGTGCCAGCTCACCGAGGGACGGTAGAAATGAAAAACTGTTTTTT,CASSPRDGRNEKLFF,TRBV18,-,15,-,TRBJ1-4
TGTGCCAGCAGCTTAGAGGGGTGGAGCTCCTACGAGCAGTACTTC,CASSLEGWSSYEQYF,TRBV11-2,-,15,-,TRBJ2-7
TGCAGCGTCGCAATCTCTGGGGCCAACGTCCTGACTTTC,CSVAISGANVLTF,TRBV29-1,-,13,-,TRBJ2-6
TGTGCCAGCAGCTTAGGGGTTTTGGTGGGCACCGGGGAGCTGTTTTTT,CASSLGVLVGTGELFF,TRBV11-2,-,16,-,TRBJ2-2
TGTGCCTGGAGTCTGGGACGGTACCAAGAGACCCAGTACTTC,CAWSLGRYQETQYF,TRBV30,-,14,-,TRBJ2-5